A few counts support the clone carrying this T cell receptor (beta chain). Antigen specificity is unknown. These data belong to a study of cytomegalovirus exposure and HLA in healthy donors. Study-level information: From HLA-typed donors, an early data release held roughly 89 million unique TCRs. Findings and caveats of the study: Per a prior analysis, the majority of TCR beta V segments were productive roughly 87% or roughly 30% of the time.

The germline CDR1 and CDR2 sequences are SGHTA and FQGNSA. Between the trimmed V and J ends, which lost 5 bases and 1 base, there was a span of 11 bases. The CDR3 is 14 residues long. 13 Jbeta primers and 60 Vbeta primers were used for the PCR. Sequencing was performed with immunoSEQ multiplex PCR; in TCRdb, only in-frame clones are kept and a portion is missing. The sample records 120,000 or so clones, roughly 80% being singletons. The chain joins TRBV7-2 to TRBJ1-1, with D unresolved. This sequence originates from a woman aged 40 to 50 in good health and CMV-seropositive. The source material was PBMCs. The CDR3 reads CASSQLQANTEAFF. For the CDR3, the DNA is TGTGCCAGCAGCCAACTGCAGGCGAACACTGAAGCTTTCTTT.